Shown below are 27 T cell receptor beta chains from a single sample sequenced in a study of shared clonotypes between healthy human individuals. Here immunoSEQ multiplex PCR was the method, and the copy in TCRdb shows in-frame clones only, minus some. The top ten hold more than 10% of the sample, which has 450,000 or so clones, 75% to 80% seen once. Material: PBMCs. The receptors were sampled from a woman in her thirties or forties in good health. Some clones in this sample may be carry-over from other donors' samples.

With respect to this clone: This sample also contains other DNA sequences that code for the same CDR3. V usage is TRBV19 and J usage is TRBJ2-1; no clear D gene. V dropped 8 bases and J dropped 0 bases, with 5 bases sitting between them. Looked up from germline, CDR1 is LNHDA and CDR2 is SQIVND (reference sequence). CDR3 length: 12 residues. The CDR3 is CASSNSYNEQFF. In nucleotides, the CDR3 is TGTGCCAGTTCTAACTCCTACAATGAGCAGTTCTTC. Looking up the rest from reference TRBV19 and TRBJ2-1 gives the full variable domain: DGGITQSPKYLFRKEGQNVTLSCEQNLNHDAMYWYRQDPGQGLRLIYYSQIVNDFQKGDIAEGYSVSREKKESFPLTVTSAQKNPTAFYLCASSNSYNEQFFGPGTRLTVL.

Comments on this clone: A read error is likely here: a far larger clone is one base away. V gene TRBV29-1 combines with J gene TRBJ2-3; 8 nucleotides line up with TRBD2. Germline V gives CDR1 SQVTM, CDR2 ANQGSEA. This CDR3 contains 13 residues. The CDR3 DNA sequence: TGCAGCGTTGAAAGCGGGAGAGGTAATGAGCAGTTCTTT. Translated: CSVESGRGNEQFF.

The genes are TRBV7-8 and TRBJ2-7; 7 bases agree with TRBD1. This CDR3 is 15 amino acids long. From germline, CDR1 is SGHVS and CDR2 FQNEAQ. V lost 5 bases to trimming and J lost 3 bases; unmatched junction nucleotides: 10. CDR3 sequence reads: CASSTRQGVDYEQYF. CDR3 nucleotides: TGTGCCAGCAGCACAAGACAGGGAGTGGACTACGAGCAGTACTTC.

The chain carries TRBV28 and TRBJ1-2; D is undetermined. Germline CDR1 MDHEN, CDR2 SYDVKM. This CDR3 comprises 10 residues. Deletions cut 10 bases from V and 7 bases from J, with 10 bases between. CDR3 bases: TGTGCCACCCTGTCGACTGGCTACACCTTC. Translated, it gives CATLSTGYTF.

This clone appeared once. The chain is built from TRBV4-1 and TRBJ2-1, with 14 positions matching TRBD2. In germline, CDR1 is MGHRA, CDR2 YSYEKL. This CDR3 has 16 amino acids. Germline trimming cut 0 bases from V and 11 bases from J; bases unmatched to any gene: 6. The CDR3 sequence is CASSQEFGTSGGQQFF. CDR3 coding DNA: TGCGCCAGCAGCCAAGAATTCGGGACTAGCGGGGGACAGCAGTTCTTC.

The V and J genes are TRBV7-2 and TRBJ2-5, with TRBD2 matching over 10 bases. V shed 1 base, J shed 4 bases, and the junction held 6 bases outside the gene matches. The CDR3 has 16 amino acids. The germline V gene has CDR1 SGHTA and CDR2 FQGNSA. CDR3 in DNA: TGTGCCAGCAGCTTAGGGCTAGCGGGAGCCTCAGAGACCCAGTACTTC. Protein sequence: CASSLGLAGASETQYF. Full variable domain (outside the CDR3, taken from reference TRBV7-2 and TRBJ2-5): GAGVSQSPSNKVTEKGKDVELRCDPISGHTALYWYRQSLGQGLEFLIYFQGNSAPDKSGLPSDRFSAERTGGSVSTLTIQRTQQEDSAVYLCASSLGLAGASETQYFGPGTRLLVL.

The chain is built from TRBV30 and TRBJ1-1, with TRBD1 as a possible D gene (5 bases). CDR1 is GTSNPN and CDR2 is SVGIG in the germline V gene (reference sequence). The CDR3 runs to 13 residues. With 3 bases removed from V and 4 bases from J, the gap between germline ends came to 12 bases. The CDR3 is CAWSGARATEAFF. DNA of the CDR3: TGTGCCTGGAGCGGGGCAAGGGCCACTGAAGCTTTCTTT.

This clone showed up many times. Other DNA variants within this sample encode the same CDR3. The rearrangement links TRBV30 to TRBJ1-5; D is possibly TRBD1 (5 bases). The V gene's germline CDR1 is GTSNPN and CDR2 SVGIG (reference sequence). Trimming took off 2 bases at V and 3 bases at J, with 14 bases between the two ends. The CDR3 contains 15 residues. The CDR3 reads CAWSTGQLDNQPQHF. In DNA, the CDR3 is TGTGCCTGGAGTACGGGGCAGCTAGACAATCAGCCCCAGCATTTT.

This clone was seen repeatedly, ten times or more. The CDR3 loop is CASSLSRLSEQYF. CDR3 DNA sequence: TGTGCCAGCAGTTTGTCGAGGTTAAGCGAGCAGTACTTC. The V call is TRBV27, the J call TRBJ2-7; no clear D gene. Germline V gives CDR1 MNHEY, CDR2 SMNVEV (reference sequence). The CDR3 runs to 13 residues. Trimming took off 3 bases at V and 6 bases at J, with 12 bases between the two ends.

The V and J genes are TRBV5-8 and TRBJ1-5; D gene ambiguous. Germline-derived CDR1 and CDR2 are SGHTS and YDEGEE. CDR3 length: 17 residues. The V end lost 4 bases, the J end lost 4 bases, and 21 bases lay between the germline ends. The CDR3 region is CASSTSLDILTNQPQHF. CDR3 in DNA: TGTGCCAGCAGCACCTCACTTGACATCCTAACGAATCAGCCCCAGCATTTT.

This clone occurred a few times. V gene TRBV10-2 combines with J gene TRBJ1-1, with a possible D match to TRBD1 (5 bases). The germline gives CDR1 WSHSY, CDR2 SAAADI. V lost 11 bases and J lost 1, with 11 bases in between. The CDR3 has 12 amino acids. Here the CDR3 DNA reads TGCGCCTGCGGACACTGGAACACTGAAGCTTTCTTT. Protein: CACGHWNTEAFF.

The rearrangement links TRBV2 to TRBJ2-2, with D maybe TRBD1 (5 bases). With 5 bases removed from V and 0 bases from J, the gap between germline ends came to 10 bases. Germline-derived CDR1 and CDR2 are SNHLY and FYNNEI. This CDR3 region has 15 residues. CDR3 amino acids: CASSQVRANTGELFF. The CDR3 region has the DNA TGTGCCAGCAGTCAGGTCAGGGCGAACACCGGGGAGCTGTTTTTT. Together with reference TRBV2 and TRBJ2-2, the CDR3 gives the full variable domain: EPEVTQTPSHQVTQMGQEVILRCVPISNHLYFYWYRQILGQKVEFLVSFYNNEISEKSEIFDDQFSVERPDGSNFTLKIRSTKLEDSAMYFCASSQVRANTGELFFGEGSRLTVL.

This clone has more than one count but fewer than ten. CDR3 coding DNA: TGCAGCACTCAGGGGGGCTCCTACAATGAGCAGTTCTTC. It codes for CSTQGGSYNEQFF. The rearrangement uses TRBV29-1 and TRBJ2-1, with D tentatively TRBD1 (7 bases). V gave up 8 bases and J gave up 0 bases, with 11 bases separating them. CDR3 length: 13 amino acids. Germline CDR1 SQVTM, CDR2 ANQGSEA.

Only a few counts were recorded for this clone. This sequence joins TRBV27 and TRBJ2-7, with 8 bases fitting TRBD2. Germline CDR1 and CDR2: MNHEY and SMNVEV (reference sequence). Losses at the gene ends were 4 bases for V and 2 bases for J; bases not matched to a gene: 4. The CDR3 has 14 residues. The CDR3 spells CASSSVSGAYEQYF. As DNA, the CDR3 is TGTGCCAGCAGTTCGGTTAGCGGGGCCTACGAGCAGTACTTC.

The CDR3 spells CASSEAGTEAYEQYF. The DNA for the CDR3 is TGTGCCAGCAGTGAAGCTGGGACGGAAGCCTACGAGCAGTACTTC. The rearrangement links TRBV6-1 to TRBJ2-7; the D call may be TRBD1 or TRBD2 (5 bases each). Germline V CDR1 and CDR2: MNHNS, SASEGT. The CDR3 runs 15 residues. The V and J ends lost 0 bases and 2 bases respectively, with 11 bases between them.

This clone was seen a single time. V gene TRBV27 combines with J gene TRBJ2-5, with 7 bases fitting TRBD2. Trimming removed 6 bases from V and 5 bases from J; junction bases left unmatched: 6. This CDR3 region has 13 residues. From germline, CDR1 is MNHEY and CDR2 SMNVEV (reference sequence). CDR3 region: CASSTGLRETQYF. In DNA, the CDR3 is TGTGCCAGCAGCACGGGACTACGGGAGACCCAGTACTTC.

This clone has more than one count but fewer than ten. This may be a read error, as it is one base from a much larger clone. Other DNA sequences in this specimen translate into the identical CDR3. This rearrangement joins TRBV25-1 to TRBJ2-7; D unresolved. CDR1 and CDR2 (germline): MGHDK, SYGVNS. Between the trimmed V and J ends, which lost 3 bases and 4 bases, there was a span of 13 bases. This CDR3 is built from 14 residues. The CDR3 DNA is TGTGCCAGCAGTGACCTGACGGAAGCATACGAGCAGTACTTC. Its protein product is CASSDLTEAYEQYF.

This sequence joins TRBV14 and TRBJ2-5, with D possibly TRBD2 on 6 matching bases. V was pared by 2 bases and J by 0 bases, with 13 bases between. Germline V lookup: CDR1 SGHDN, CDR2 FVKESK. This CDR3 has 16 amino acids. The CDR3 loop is CASSQIGGIYQETQYF. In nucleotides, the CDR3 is TGTGCCAGCAGCCAAATCGGAGGGATCTACCAAGAGACCCAGTACTTC.

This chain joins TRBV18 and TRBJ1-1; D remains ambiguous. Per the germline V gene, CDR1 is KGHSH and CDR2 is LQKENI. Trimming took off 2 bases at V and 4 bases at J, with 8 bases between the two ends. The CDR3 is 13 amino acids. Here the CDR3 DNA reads TGTGCCAGCTCACCATGGTCTCTCACTGAAGCTTTCTTT. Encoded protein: CASSPWSLTEAFF.

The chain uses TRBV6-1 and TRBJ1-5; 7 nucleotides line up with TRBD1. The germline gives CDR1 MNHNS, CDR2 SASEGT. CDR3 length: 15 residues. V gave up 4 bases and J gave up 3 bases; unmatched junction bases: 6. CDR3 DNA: TGTGCCAGCAGTGTACAGACAGGGTCCAATCAGCCCCAGCATTTT. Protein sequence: CASSVQTGSNQPQHF.

CDR3 amino acids: CASSLVSGTPSSYNEQFF. CDR3 nucleotide sequence: TGTGCCAGCAGCTTAGTTAGCGGGACTCCCAGCTCCTACAATGAGCAGTTCTTC. The rearrangement links TRBV7-8 to TRBJ2-1; TRBD2 matches 8 bases. The V and J ends lost 1 base and 0 bases, in that order; junction bases with no gene match: 8. The CDR3 is made up of 18 amino acids. The V gene's germline CDR1 is SGHVS and CDR2 FQNEAQ.

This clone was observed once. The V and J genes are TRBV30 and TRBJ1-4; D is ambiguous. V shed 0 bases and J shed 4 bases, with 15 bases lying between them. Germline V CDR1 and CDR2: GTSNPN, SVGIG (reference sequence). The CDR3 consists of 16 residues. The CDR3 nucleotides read TGTGCCTGGAGTGTACCTGGTGGCGCCCTTAATGAAAAACTGTTTTTT. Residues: CAWSVPGGALNEKLFF.

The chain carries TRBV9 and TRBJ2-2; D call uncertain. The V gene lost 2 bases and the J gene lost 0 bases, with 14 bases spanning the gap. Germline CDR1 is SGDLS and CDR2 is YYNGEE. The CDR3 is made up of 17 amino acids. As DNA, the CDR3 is TGTGCCAGCAGCGTTTATTCTAGACGGACGAACACCGGGGAGCTGTTTTTT. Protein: CASSVYSRRTNTGELFF.

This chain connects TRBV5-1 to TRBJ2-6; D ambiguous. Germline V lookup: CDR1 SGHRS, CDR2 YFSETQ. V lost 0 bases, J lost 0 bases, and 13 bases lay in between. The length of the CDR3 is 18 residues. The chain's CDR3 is CASSLGSGVSSGANVLTF. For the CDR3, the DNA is TGCGCCAGCAGCTTGGGGTCAGGTGTAAGCTCTGGGGCCAACGTCCTGACTTTC.

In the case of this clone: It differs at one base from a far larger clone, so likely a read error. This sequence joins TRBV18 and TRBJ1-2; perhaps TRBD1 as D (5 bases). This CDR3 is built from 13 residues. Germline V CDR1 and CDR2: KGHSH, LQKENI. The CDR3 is CANSPRQNYGYTF. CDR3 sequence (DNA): TGTGCCAACTCACCTCGACAGAACTATGGCTACACCTTC.

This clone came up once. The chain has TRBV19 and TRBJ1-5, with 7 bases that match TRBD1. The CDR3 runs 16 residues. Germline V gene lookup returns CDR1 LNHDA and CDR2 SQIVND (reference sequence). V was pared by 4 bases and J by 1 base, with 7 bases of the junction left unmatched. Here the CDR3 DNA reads TGTGCCAGTAGTAGCATAGGGGGCAGGAGCAATCAGCCCCAGCATTTT. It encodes CASSSIGGRSNQPQHF.

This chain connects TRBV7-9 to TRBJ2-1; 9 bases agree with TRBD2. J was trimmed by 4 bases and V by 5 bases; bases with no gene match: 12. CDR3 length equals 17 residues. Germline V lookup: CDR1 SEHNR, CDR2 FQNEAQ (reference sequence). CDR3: CASSGALSGGKYNEQFF. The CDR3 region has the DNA TGTGCCAGCAGCGGGGCCCTAAGCGGGGGGAAGTACAATGAGCAGTTCTTC.